The 17 T cell receptor beta chains below were found in one sample sequenced in a study of cytomegalovirus exposure and HLA in healthy donors. Method: immunoSEQ multiplex PCR; TCRdb's copy keeps in-frame clones and lacks some. The table includes 250,000 to 400,000 clones, roughly 90% detected once. Sequenced sample: PBMCs. These receptors all come from a man aged 30-40 years in good health and CMV-seronegative.

This rearrangement joins TRBV7-9 to TRBJ2-7; a possible D gene is TRBD1 (6 bases). The CDR3 is 14 residues long. The germline V gene encodes CDR1 SEHNR and CDR2 FQNEAQ (reference sequence). Trimming cost V 2 bases and J 2 bases, with 10 bases left between them. CDR3 sequence reads: CASSLRQEPYEQYF. The CDR3 DNA sequence: TGTGCCAGCAGCTTAAGACAGGAACCCTACGAGCAGTACTTC.

J is TRBJ2-4 and V is TRBV13; D might be TRBD2 (5 bases). The CDR3 has 14 residues. V lost 4 bases, J lost 5 bases, and 12 bases lay in between. CDR1 and CDR2 (germline): PRHDT, FYEKMQ (reference sequence). CDR3: CASSSRDFENIQYF. The CDR3 DNA reads TGTGCCAGCAGCTCCCGGGATTTCGAAAACATTCAGTACTTC.

This chain links TRBV19 with TRBJ1-1; D possibly corresponds to TRBD1 (6 bases). This CDR3 spans 15 amino acids. The V and J ends lost 6 bases and 3 bases respectively, with 17 bases between them. Germline CDR1 is LNHDA and CDR2 is SQIVND (reference sequence). For the CDR3, the DNA is TGTGCCAGTAGCACCAACAGGGAGTGGGACACTGAAGCTTTCTTT. This gives the protein CASSTNREWDTEAFF.

This chain connects TRBV4-1 to TRBJ1-1, with a tentative D call TRBD1 (5 bases). This CDR3 is built from 16 residues. Germline V CDR1 and CDR2: MGHRA, YSYEKL. With 0 bases removed from V and 6 bases from J, the gap between germline ends came to 17 bases. The CDR3: CASSQEGRNRGSEAFF. The CDR3 DNA reads as TGCGCCAGCAGCCAAGAAGGGAGGAATAGGGGCTCTGAAGCTTTCTTT.

This chain joins TRBV6-6 and TRBJ1-1; D gene uncertain. Trimming left V 5 bases short and J 8 bases short, with 9 bases between. Germline loops: CDR1 MNHNY, CDR2 SVGAGI (reference sequence). The CDR3 is made up of 11 amino acids. In DNA form, the CDR3 reads TGTGCCAGCAGTCTCACACGCGAAGCTTTCTTT. The encoded protein is CASSLTREAFF.

The rearrangement joins TRBV13 to TRBJ1-1; 8 nucleotides align to TRBD1. The J segment lost 1 base and the V segment lost 4 bases, leaving 5 bases of the junction unmatched. Germline V gene sequence: CDR1 PRHDT, CDR2 FYEKMQ (reference sequence). The length of the CDR3 is 15 residues. The CDR3 DNA is TGTGCCAGCAGCTACCAGGGACAGGAGAACACTGAAGCTTTCTTT. Translated, it gives CASSYQGQENTEAFF.

CDR3 coding DNA: TGTGCCAGCAGCGCCACCGCACAGGTTCTAGCTAACTATGGCTACACCTTC. Protein sequence: CASSATAQVLANYGYTF. The rearrangement uses TRBV9 and TRBJ1-2; tentatively, D is TRBD1 (5 bases). Germline loops: CDR1 SGDLS, CDR2 YYNGEE. The CDR3 has 17 residues. Trimming left V 3 bases short and J 0 bases short, with 18 bases between.

V usage is TRBV4-1 and J usage is TRBJ1-5; the D gene is possibly TRBD1 (5 bases). Per the germline V gene, CDR1 is MGHRA and CDR2 is YSYEKL. This CDR3 has 16 residues. Deletions cut 3 bases from V and 4 bases from J, with 16 bases between. The CDR3 nucleotides read TGCGCCAGCAGCCAGTTTGAGGGACTGTCAAATCAGCCCCAGCATTTT. As protein: CASSQFEGLSNQPQHF.

The chain uses TRBV5-6 and TRBJ2-2, with a tentative D call TRBD1 (6 bases). The CDR3 sequence is 15 residues long. Germline CDR1 SGHDT, CDR2 YYEEEE. V was shortened by 2 bases and J by 3 bases, with 11 bases between the two germline ends. The CDR3 DNA follows: TGTGCCAGCAGCTTAAGGGGGTCGGACACCGGGGAGCTGTTTTTT. Translated, it gives CASSLRGSDTGELFF.

Here the CDR3 DNA reads TGTGCCAGCAGCTTAGCGACTACAGTGAGAGAGCAGTACTTC. Its protein product is CASSLATTVREQYF. V usage is TRBV7-6 and J usage is TRBJ2-7; possibly TRBD2 for D (5 bases). Germline V lookup: CDR1 SGHVS, CDR2 FNYEAQ. The CDR3 extends over 14 amino acids. The V end was cut by 0 bases, the J end by 7 bases, with 13 bases between.

The sample holds one count of this clone. V and J are TRBV9 and TRBJ2-5, with 7 positions matching TRBD1. CDR1 and CDR2 (germline): SGDLS, YYNGEE. The CDR3 spans 13 residues. V dropped 3 bases and J dropped 5; count of bases not matched to a gene: 4. The CDR3 spells CASSADREETQYF. As DNA, the CDR3 is TGTGCCAGCAGCGCAGACAGGGAGGAGACCCAGTACTTC.

The V call is TRBV7-9, the J call TRBJ1-1, with TRBD1 as a possible D gene (6 bases). There are 15 residues in the CDR3. Germline V gives CDR1 SEHNR, CDR2 FQNEAQ (reference sequence). The V end lost 4 bases, the J end lost 4 bases, and 16 bases lay between the germline ends. This CDR3 reads CASSYPLQGRTEAFF. The DNA for the CDR3 is TGTGCCAGCAGCTACCCTCTCCAGGGGCGCACTGAAGCTTTCTTT.

The chain carries TRBV13 and TRBJ2-2; 7 nucleotides align to TRBD1. The CDR3 is 15 residues long. The J segment lost 4 bases and the V segment lost 3 bases, leaving 5 bases of the junction unmatched. Germline V gene data show CDR1 as PRHDT and CDR2 as FYEKMQ (reference sequence). The CDR3 sequence is CASSFTGAITGELFF. CDR3 bases: TGTGCCAGCAGCTTTACAGGGGCTATCACCGGGGAGCTGTTTTTT.

The gene calls are TRBV18 and TRBJ1-2; tentative D call: TRBD1 (6 bases). The CDR3 length is 14 residues. The germline V gene has CDR1 KGHSH and CDR2 LQKENI. The germline V and J ends were trimmed by 3 bases and 3 bases, with 11 bases remaining between them. CDR3 sequence (DNA): TGTGCCAGCTCACCGACCCGGACAGACTATGGCTACACCTTC. Translation gives CASSPTRTDYGYTF.

The chain couples TRBV27 to TRBJ2-7, with D unclear. CDR1 and CDR2 from the germline V gene are MNHEY and SMNVEV (reference sequence). With 0 bases removed from V and 8 bases from J, the gap between germline ends came to 11 bases. This CDR3 has 13 residues. The CDR3 sequence: CASSLSPGWQQYF. The CDR3 coding sequence is TGTGCCAGCAGTTTATCACCGGGTTGGCAGCAGTACTTC.

The CDR3, as DNA: TGCGCCAGCAGCCAAGTCGCCGGGACAGGGATATTTTTT. Translated, it gives CASSQVAGTGIFF. This rearrangement joins TRBV4-3 to TRBJ1-4; 9 nucleotides align to TRBD1. Unmatched junction bases numbered 8, after V lost 1 base and J lost 17 bases. CDR3 length: 13 residues. CDR1 LGHNA and CDR2 YSLEER come from the germline V gene.

Regarding this clone: The sample has other DNA sequences that encode this CDR3 too. V is TRBV18 and J is TRBJ1-1, with 8 bases lining up with TRBD1. The CDR3 is 13 residues long. Trimming took 2 bases from V and 4 from J; bases not matched to a gene: 0. CDR1 and CDR2 (germline): KGHSH, LQKENI. CDR3 amino acids: CASSPGQGTEAFF. The DNA for the CDR3 is TGTGCCAGCTCACCAGGACAGGGCACTGAAGCTTTCTTT.